The present T cell receptor (beta chain) was sequenced within a study of beta chain features in type 1 diabetes. Study-wide results and caveats: In the patient group, naive, central memory and Treg TCRB repertoires seemed more alike than in the healthy donor group.

This clone was recorded a few times. Its antigen is currently unknown. Trimming left V 0 bases short and J 1 base short, with 9 bases between. This CDR3 contains 15 residues. CDR1 and CDR2 (germline): SEHNR, FQNEAQ (reference sequence). TCRB transcripts that were expressed got sequenced, as all of the isolated RNA had been reverse transcribed. Profiling relied on immunoSEQ multiplex PCR, and the TCRdb table lists in-frame clones only, not all of them. The data show about 320,000 clones, about 14% seen once. Sequencing used central memory CD4+ T cells from blood. This receptor was obtained from a man aged 30 to 39 in good health. The V call is TRBV7-9, the J call TRBJ1-1; unclear D gene. The CDR3 protein is CASSLAGSSNTEAFF. The CDR3 DNA reads as TGTGCCAGCAGCTTAGCAGGATCTTCGAACACTGAAGCTTTCTTT.